These T cell receptor beta chains were read from a single sample in a study of blood T cell repertoires in COVID-19. Repertoires were generated with immunoSEQ multiplex PCR, while TCRdb's copy carries only in-frame clones and drops some. Of 30,000 or so clones listed, 85% to 90% are singletons. Material for sequencing was peripheral blood. All receptors derive from a human donor in a cohort sampled during active COVID-19. The CDR3 runs from the conserved cysteine through the conserved F or W. The D gene is left open where the match is weak. Some rows mark clone size as missing; the rest say once, few, many or name a class of expanded clone.

v_call,clone_size,d_call,j_call,cdr3_nt,cdr3_aa
TRBV11-3,NA,TRBD1,TRBJ2-7,TGTGCCAGCAGCGCACCCCCCGGGACAGGGGGCTACGAGCAGTACTTC,CASSAPPGTGGYEQYF
TRBV7-7,NA,TRBD1,TRBJ2-4,TGTGCTAGCAGTCCCGGGACAGGGGGCGCGTTTGGAAACATTCAGTACTTC,CASSPGTGGAFGNIQYF
TRBV11-3,NA,TRBD1,TRBJ1-1,TGTGCCAGCAGCACCGGGACAGTGAACACTGAAGCTTTCTTT,CASSTGTVNTEAFF
TRBV29-1,once,TRBD1,TRBJ2-7,TGCAGCGTTTGGGGACAGGGGACTTCCTACGAGCAGTACTTC,CSVWGQGTSYEQYF
TRBV5-6,NA,TRBD1,TRBJ1-3,TGTGCCAGCAGCTTGGATAGGGGGCCCACTGGAAACACCATATATTTT,CASSLDRGPTGNTIYF
TRBV9,once,NA,TRBJ1-1,TGTGCCAGCAGCGTAGCTTCCACTGACACTGAAGCTTTCTTT,CASSVASTDTEAFF
TRBV6-2/TRBV6-3,NA,TRBD1,TRBJ2-1,TGTGCCAGCAGTTACAGTCCGGGGACAGGGATCTACAATGAGCAGTTCTTC,CASSYSPGTGIYNEQFF
TRBV15,few,TRBD1,TRBJ2-5,TGTGCCACCAGCAGACCTGGGACAGCTCAAGAGACCCAGTACTTC,CATSRPGTAQETQYF
TRBV7-8,NA,TRBD2,TRBJ2-3,TGTGCCAGCAGCTCCGCCGGGACTAGCATCCCAGATACGCAGTATTTT,CASSSAGTSIPDTQYF
TRBV9,NA,TRBD1,TRBJ2-3,TGTGCCAGCAGCGTAGGACAGGGGATCATATCTGGGACAGATACGCAGTATTTT,CASSVGQGIISGTDTQYF
TRBV19,NA,NA,TRBJ1-1,TGTGCCAGTAGTATAACCCTTACGGGGGGTGGCGCTTTCTTT,CASSITLTGGGAFF
TRBV7-9,NA,NA,TRBJ2-7,TGTGCCAGCACCCACCGGGCAGGGAATTCCTACGAGCAGTACTTC,CASTHRAGNSYEQYF
TRBV10-2,NA,TRBD1,TRBJ2-7,TGCGCCAGCAGGGGTACAGGGGCCTACGAGCAGTACTTC,CASRGTGAYEQYF
TRBV25-1,once,TRBD2,TRBJ2-1,TGTGCCAGCAGTAAAGCGGGGGGCTACAATGAGCAGTTCTTC,CASSKAGGYNEQFF
TRBV29-1,NA,TRBD1,TRBJ2-2,TGCAGCGTTGGGCAGGGGGTCACCGGGGAGCTGTTTTTT,CSVGQGVTGELFF
TRBV15,NA,TRBD1,TRBJ2-7,TGTGCCACCAGCACGAGGACAGGGCTAAGCGAGCAGTACTTC,CATSTRTGLSEQYF